These 26 T cell receptor beta chains came from one sample sequenced in a study of CD8+CD57+ T cells in acquired aplastic anemia. Using genomic DNA as the template, TCR beta VDJ and CDR3 profiling was carried out. A single record per CDR3 protein comes from TCRdb applying MiXCR to the reads. The sample carries about 81,000 distinct CDR3 sequences, less than 60% recorded once. Sequencing used sorted CD4+, CD8+, or CD8+CD57+ T cells (not recorded which) from PBMCs. The receptor source for this set is a human donor in good health, serving as a control.

As concerns this clonotype: Given a much more abundant clone one base away, this may be a read error. The J gene is TRBJ2-7, the V gene TRBV30, with D perhaps TRBD2 (6 bases). From germline, CDR1 is GTSNPN and CDR2 SVGIG (reference sequence). The CDR3 spans 12 residues. This CDR3 reads CAWEEGGYERYF. In nucleotides, the CDR3 is TGTGCCTGGGAGGAGGGAGGTTACGAGCGGTACTTC.

The rearrangement links TRBV2 to TRBJ2-1, with 11 bases that match TRBD2. V was pared by 7 bases and J by 4 bases, with 6 bases of the junction left unmatched. The CDR3 runs to 15 residues. Germline values: CDR1 SNHLY, CDR2 FYNNEI. The CDR3 loop is CASMPGTSGYNEQFF. CDR3 DNA: TGTGCCAGCATGCCGGGGACTAGCGGTTACAATGAGCAGTTCTTC.

This clonotype was detected only a few times. This chain connects TRBV5-1 to TRBJ2-5, with a weak D call TRBD2 (5 bases). The CDR3 totals 17 residues. Germline assignment: CDR1 SGHRS and CDR2 YFSETQ. V dropped 3 bases and J dropped 3 bases, with 21 bases sitting between them. The CDR3: CASSSRNVSGIKETQYF. DNA for the CDR3: TGCGCCAGCAGCTCGCGAAATGTAAGCGGCATTAAAGAGACCCAGTACTTC. Looking up the rest from reference TRBV5-1 and TRBJ2-5 gives the full variable domain: KAGVTQTPRYLIKTRGQQVTLSCSPISGHRSVSWYQQTPGQGLQFLFEYFSETQRNKGNFPGRFSGRQFSNSRSEMNVSTLELGDSALYLCASSSRNVSGIKETQYFGPGTRLLVL.

This clonotype was picked up a small number of times. The chain is built from TRBV19 and TRBJ1-4; TRBD1 is a possible D gene (5 bases). Germline loops: CDR1 LNHDA, CDR2 SQIVND (reference sequence). The length of the CDR3 is 16 residues. Deletions cut 0 bases from V and 8 bases from J, with 16 bases between. CDR3 sequence: CASSIETGGEDEKLFF. The DNA of the CDR3 is TGTGCCAGTAGTATAGAAACGGGGGGGGAAGACGAAAAACTGTTTTTT.

This clonotype was detected many times. The rearrangement uses TRBV19 and TRBJ1-5; maybe TRBD1 (5 bases). CDR1 LNHDA and CDR2 SQIVND come from the germline V gene (reference sequence). Trimming stripped 1 base from V and 5 bases from J, with 6 bases between. The CDR3 contains 13 residues. The CDR3: CASSIVGDQPQHF. CDR3 DNA sequence: TGTGCCAGTAGTATAGTAGGGGATCAGCCCCAGCATTTT.

The rearrangement links TRBV9 to TRBJ2-7; maybe TRBD2 (5 bases). Germline CDR1 SGDLS, CDR2 YYNGEE. The germline V and J ends were trimmed by 0 bases and 5 bases, with 12 bases remaining between them. CDR3 size: 14 residues. The CDR3 region has the DNA TGTGCCAGCAGCGTAGCCGGGGAGAAGAACGAGCAGTACTTC. Translation gives CASSVAGEKNEQYF.

V usage is TRBV7-2 and J usage is TRBJ2-5; unclear D gene. CDR3 length: 12 amino acids. Germline CDR1 reads SGHTA; CDR2 reads FQGNSA. V was pared by 4 bases and J by 4 bases, with 7 bases between. This CDR3 is CASSSYGETQYF. Here the CDR3 DNA reads TGTGCCAGCAGCTCTTATGGAGAGACCCAGTACTTC.

This clonotype was observed at least ten times. The chain recombines TRBV9 with TRBJ1-3; D uncertain. Trimming cost V 3 bases and J 0 bases, with 10 bases left between them. CDR1 is SGDLS, CDR2 YYNGEE, per germline. The CDR3 has 15 amino acids. CDR3 sequence (DNA): TGTGCCAGCAGCGCCCGGGCTACCTCTGGAAACACCATATATTTT. This translates into CASSARATSGNTIYF.

The sample holds a few counts of this clonotype. This chain joins TRBV7-2 and TRBJ2-7; D is ambiguous. CDR3 length equals 12 residues. Germline CDR1 SGHTA, CDR2 FQGNSA. Trimming pared 4 bases from V and 4 bases from J, leaving 8 bases between. The DNA for the CDR3 is TGTGCCAGCAGCTCTAATGGGTACGAGCAGTACTTC. It yields the protein CASSSNGYEQYF.

The CDR3 DNA follows: TGTGCCATTCGATCCGGGGGGGACCCATATGGCTACACCTTC. Protein sequence: CAIRSGGDPYGYTF. V and J are TRBV15 and TRBJ1-2, with a weak D call TRBD1 (5 bases). In germline, CDR1 is LNHNV, CDR2 YYDKDF (reference sequence). V dropped 10 bases and J dropped 5 bases, with 20 bases sitting between them. The CDR3 loop spans 14 amino acids.

This clonotype was counted ten times or more. The CDR3 nucleotides read TGTGCCAGCAGCCGGGTTGGGGAGCTGTTTTTT. Encoded protein: CASSRVGELFF. The V gene is TRBV7-9, the J gene TRBJ2-2; the D is unclear. Trimming removed 5 bases from V and 8 bases from J, with 6 bases in between. The V gene's germline CDR1 is SEHNR and CDR2 FQNEAQ (reference sequence). This CDR3 region has 11 residues.

This clonotype was found many times. The chain's CDR3 is CASSQDEGQPQHF. CDR3 nucleotides: TGCGCCAGCAGCCAAGATGAGGGTCAGCCCCAGCATTTT. The chain has TRBV4-1 and TRBJ1-5; D is ambiguous. Germline-derived CDR1 and CDR2 are MGHRA and YSYEKL. The CDR3 spans 13 residues. V lost 0 bases and J lost 6, with 6 bases in between.

This clonotype occurred a few times. This chain joins TRBV25-1 and TRBJ1-1; D may be TRBD1 (5 bases). V shed 5 bases and J shed 11 bases, with 21 bases lying between them. This CDR3 is 14 amino acids long. The V gene's germline CDR1 is MGHDK and CDR2 SYGVNS. The DNA of the CDR3 is TGTGCCAGCAGTCCCATCGGGCAGGGTGTCGGGGCTTTCTTT. This encodes CASSPIGQGVGAFF.

As for this clonotype: A single base separates this from a much larger clone, so it may be a read error. The chain carries TRBV20-1 and TRBJ1-4; D is uncertain. The CDR3 extends over 13 amino acids. Germline V lookup: CDR1 DFQATT, CDR2 SNEGSKA (reference sequence). CDR3 residues: CSARSPGNEKLVF. The CDR3 bases are TGCAGTGCTCGGTCCCCCGGTAATGAAAAACTGGTTTTT.

The chain couples TRBV4-1 to TRBJ1-1; tentatively, D is TRBD1 (5 bases). Germline V lookup: CDR1 MGHRA, CDR2 YSYEKL. The length of the CDR3 is 16 residues. V was shortened by 3 bases and J by 2 bases, with 16 bases between the two germline ends. DNA for the CDR3: TGCGCCAGCAGCCAGGGACGGGGACGGATCAACACTGAAGCTTTCTTT. This encodes CASSQGRGRINTEAFF.

The chain recombines TRBV29-1 with TRBJ2-2, with D unresolved. V lost 2 bases and J lost 2, with 3 bases in between. CDR3 length equals 12 residues. Germline V gene data show CDR1 as SQVTM and CDR2 as ANQGSEA. The CDR3 DNA follows: TGCAGCGTTGAACTTAACACCGGGGAGCTGTTTTTT. Residues: CSVELNTGELFF.

This sequence joins TRBV9 and TRBJ1-2; 7 bases line up with TRBD1. The CDR3 runs 15 residues. V shed 0 bases, J shed 3 bases, and the junction held 5 bases outside the gene matches. Germline V gene lookup returns CDR1 SGDLS and CDR2 YYNGEE. Here the CDR3 DNA reads TGTGCCAGCAGCGTAGCGCAGGGGGGAGACTATGGCTACACCTTC. Its translation: CASSVAQGGDYGYTF.

This clonotype has ten or more counts. The rearrangement joins TRBV9 to TRBJ1-2; 11 positions agree with TRBD1. V trimming: 5 bases; J trimming: 0 bases; junction bases outside the gene matches: 0. In germline, CDR1 is SGDLS, CDR2 YYNGEE. The CDR3 length is 14 residues. The CDR3 nucleotides read TGTGCCAGCAGGGGACAGGGGGCTAACTATGGCTACACCTTC. It translates to CASRGQGANYGYTF.

This clonotype has ten or more counts. The chain recombines TRBV10-3 with TRBJ2-3, with 8 bases fitting TRBD1. V dropped 2 bases and J dropped 5; count of bases not matched to a gene: 9. Germline CDR1 and CDR2: ENHRY and SYGVKD. CDR3 length equals 16 residues. CDR3 DNA: TGTGCCATCAGTGAGCCATATGGACAGGGACGAGATACGCAGTATTTT. It translates to CAISEPYGQGRDTQYF.

This clonotype was detected many times. The chain recombines TRBV6-4 with TRBJ2-6, with D possibly being TRBD1 (6 bases). This CDR3 is 16 amino acids long. The germline V gene has CDR1 MRHNA and CDR2 SNTAGT. With 0 bases removed from V and 3 bases from J, the gap between germline ends came to 9 bases. CDR3 nucleotide sequence: TGTGCCAGCAGTGACTCGACGACAGGTGGGGCCAACGTCCTGACTTTC. Its protein product is CASSDSTTGGANVLTF.

This clonotype was picked up a small number of times. The rearrangement joins TRBV6-2 or TRBV6-3 to TRBJ2-7, with a weak D call TRBD2 (5 bases). Deletions cut 4 bases from V and 5 bases from J, with 15 bases between. The CDR3 spans 14 residues. From germline, CDR1 is MNHEY and CDR2 SVGEGT. DNA of the CDR3: TGTGCCAGCAGTTTAGTTGGGAGCGGCCACGAGCAGTACTTC. It translates to CASSLVGSGHEQYF.

There are many counts of this clonotype. The V call is TRBV9, the J call TRBJ1-2; D unresolved. Germline CDR1 SGDLS, CDR2 YYNGEE. The CDR3 spans 15 residues. The V end lost 0 bases, the J end lost 2 bases, and 11 bases lay between the germline ends. The CDR3 reads CASSVDEAFNYGYTF. CDR3 nucleotide sequence: TGTGCCAGCAGCGTAGATGAAGCTTTCAACTATGGCTACACCTTC.

This clonotype was observed at least ten times. This chain joins TRBV10-3 and TRBJ2-1, with D maybe TRBD2 (5 bases). V was pared by 0 bases and J by 7 bases, with 13 bases between. The CDR3 sequence is 15 residues long. Germline V CDR1 and CDR2: ENHRY, SYGVKD. The CDR3 coding sequence is TGTGCCATCAGTGAGTCGAAGGACTCCAAAAATGAGCAGTTCTTC. Protein: CAISESKDSKNEQFF.

The table lists this clonotype with a few counts. The chain uses TRBV12-5 and TRBJ2-1; 7 bases map to TRBD1. Germline CDR1 and CDR2: LGHNT and FRNRAP. V dropped 6 bases and J dropped 4; count of bases not matched to a gene: 3. CDR3 length: 13 amino acids. The CDR3 sequence: CASGSTGYNEQFF. In DNA, the CDR3 is TGTGCTAGTGGCTCGACAGGGTACAATGAGCAGTTCTTC. Drawing the rest from reference TRBV12-5 and TRBJ2-1, the complete variable domain is DARVTQTPRHKVTEMGQEVTMRCQPILGHNTVFWYRQTMMQGLELLAYFRNRAPLDDSGMPKDRFSAEMPDATLATLKIQPSEPRDSAVYFCASGSTGYNEQFFGPGTRLTVL.

Many counts were recorded for this clonotype. The rearrangement links TRBV6-1 to TRBJ2-7; D gene unclear. The ends were cut back, 8 bases at V and 4 bases at J, with 6 bases in the middle. Germline CDR1 reads MNHNS; CDR2 reads SASEGT. CDR3 length: 10 amino acids. For the CDR3, the DNA is TGTGCCAGCGGAAGTTACGAGCAGTACTTC. This codes for CASGSYEQYF.

This clonotype was seen ten or more times. The rearrangement uses TRBV19 and TRBJ2-7; D call uncertain. The CDR3 has 13 residues. V lost 3 bases to trimming and J lost 0 bases, with 6 bases between them. Germline CDR1 LNHDA, CDR2 SQIVND (reference sequence). The CDR3: CASSIADSYEQYF. DNA for the CDR3: TGTGCCAGTAGTATCGCAGACTCCTACGAGCAGTACTTC.